Below are 19 T cell receptor beta chains sequenced from a single sample in a study of blood T cell repertoires in COVID-19. The data were produced by immunoSEQ multiplex PCR, yet TCRdb's version contains in-frame clones alone and is incomplete. The sample consists of under 200,000 clones, approximately 91% of them appearing once. The sequenced material came from peripheral blood. These receptors all stem from a man aged 18 to 30 with COVID-19, enrolled during active disease.

The J gene is TRBJ2-1, the V gene TRBV7-3, with 13 bases lining up with TRBD2. After removal of 7 bases from V and 8 bases from J, the junction contained 17 bases not matched to a gene. Germline lookup yields CDR1 SGHTA and CDR2 FQGTGA. The CDR3 totals 18 residues. In nucleotides, the CDR3 is TGTGCCAGCATCATTCTCGATGGACTAGCGGGAGTATACCATGAGCAGTTCTTC. It translates to CASIILDGLAGVYHEQFF. Full variable domain (outside the CDR3, taken from reference TRBV7-3 and TRBJ2-1): GAGVSQTPSNKVTEKGKYVELRCDPISGHTALYWYRQSLGQGPEFLIYFQGTGAADDSGLPNDRFFAVRPEGSVSTLKIQRTERGDSAVYLCASIILDGLAGVYHEQFFGPGTRLTVL.

V is TRBV9 and J is TRBJ2-2; 10 bases are a match to TRBD1. This CDR3 contains 17 residues. The V gene end was trimmed by 2 bases and the J gene end by 7 bases; junction bases not matched to a gene: 11. Per the germline V gene, CDR1 is SGDLS and CDR2 is YYNGEE. The CDR3 protein is CASSVDLGTGEVGELFF. The CDR3 DNA follows: TGTGCCAGCAGCGTTGACCTCGGGACAGGGGAGGTCGGGGAGCTGTTTTTT.

V is TRBV4-1 and J is TRBJ2-1; 8 bases are shared with TRBD1. This CDR3 spans 17 amino acids. Looked up from germline, CDR1 is MGHRA and CDR2 is YSYEKL. V shed 0 bases, J shed 6 bases, and the junction held 10 bases outside the gene matches. Here the CDR3 reads CASSQESGDRGGNEQFF. Written as DNA, the CDR3 is TGCGCCAGCAGCCAAGAAAGTGGAGACAGGGGTGGCAATGAGCAGTTCTTC.

This sequence joins TRBV7-8 and TRBJ2-7; a possible D gene is TRBD2 (5 bases). Germline lookup yields CDR1 SGHVS and CDR2 FQNEAQ. V lost 1 base and J lost 3, with 10 bases in between. This CDR3 has 14 amino acids. CDR3 coding DNA: TGTGCCAGCAGCTTAGGAGGGAGTGGCTACGAGCAGTACTTC. Protein product: CASSLGGSGYEQYF.

The chain uses TRBV29-1 and TRBJ2-7; TRBD2 might be the D (7 bases). The CDR3 is made up of 14 amino acids. V lost 0 bases, J lost 4 bases, and 13 bases lay in between. The germline gives CDR1 SQVTM, CDR2 ANQGSEA. CDR3 in DNA: TGCAGCGTTGAAGACGGCGGGGGCTCATACGAGCAGTACTTC. It is translated as CSVEDGGGSYEQYF.

This clone was observed once. The chain carries TRBV6-5 and TRBJ2-1; 8 bases agree with TRBD2. Germline lookup yields CDR1 MNHEY and CDR2 SVGAGI. CDR3 length: 16 residues. V was clipped by 3 bases and J by 8 bases; unmatched bases: 12. CDR3 residues: CASSYFTGLGGYEQFF. CDR3 nucleotides: TGTGCCAGCAGTTATTTCACGGGACTAGGCGGGTATGAGCAGTTCTTC.

This clone was observed a single time. One junction end disagrees with the germline gene, perhaps due to a read error. The chain couples TRBV7-9 to TRBJ1-3; D not resolved. Germline CDR1 SEHNR, CDR2 FQNEAQ (reference sequence). The CDR3 spans 13 residues. CDR3 protein: CASSLENGDTIYF. The CDR3 DNA reads as TGTGCCAGCAGCTTGGAGAATGGAGACACCATATATTTT. The complete variable domain, with remaining parts taken from reference TRBV7-9 and TRBJ1-3, reads DTGVSQNPRHKITKRGQNVTFRCDPISEHNRLYWYRQTLGQGPEFLTYFQNEAQLEKSRLLSDRFSAERPKGSFSTLEIQRTEQGDSAMYLCASSLENGDTIYFGEGSWLTVV.

This chain links TRBV5-6 with TRBJ2-2, with 12 bases aligning to TRBD2. Germline CDR1 SGHDT, CDR2 YYEEEE. CDR3 length equals 16 residues. V lost 4 bases, J lost 8 bases, and 9 bases stayed unmatched. CDR3 sequence: CASSPGLAGGRGELFF. CDR3 bases: TGTGCCAGCAGCCCCGGGCTAGCGGGAGGGCGTGGGGAGCTGTTTTTT.

This chain uses TRBV2 with TRBJ2-1; the match to TRBD2 covers 7 bases. The CDR3 consists of 15 residues. The V segment lost 1 base and the J segment 4 bases; nucleotides outside the gene matches: 4. Germline CDR1 SNHLY, CDR2 FYNNEI. CDR3 in DNA: TGTGCCAGCAGTGAAGTCGCTAGCGGATACAATGAGCAGTTCTTC. Its translation: CASSEVASGYNEQFF.

This chain uses TRBV29-1 with TRBJ2-1; 7 positions match TRBD1. The CDR3 loop spans 15 amino acids. Trimming removed 0 bases from V and 2 bases from J; junction bases left unmatched: 4. Looked up from germline, CDR1 is SQVTM and CDR2 is ANQGSEA. In DNA, the CDR3 is TGCAGCGTTGAAGATATCGACAGGGCCTACAATGAGCAGTTCTTC. Encoded protein: CSVEDIDRAYNEQFF.

This chain joins TRBV15 and TRBJ2-2, with TRBD1 as a possible D gene (6 bases). This CDR3 region has 20 residues. V was cut by 5 bases and J by 3 bases, with 28 bases left in between. Germline CDR1 and CDR2: LNHNV and YYDKDF (reference sequence). This chain's CDR3 is CATSAKGSELRGVDTGELFF. CDR3 nucleotides: TGTGCCACCAGCGCTAAGGGGTCCGAACTCAGGGGAGTCGACACCGGGGAGCTGTTTTTT.

Worth noting for this clone: An end of the junction differs from the germline gene, which may be a read error. The chain is built from TRBV4-1 and TRBJ1-4; D is possibly TRBD1 (5 bases). This CDR3 spans 17 amino acids. Germline loops: CDR1 MGHRA, CDR2 YSYEKL. CDR3 residues: CASSQDRQGRPNEKLLF. Written as DNA, the CDR3 is TGCGCCAGCAGCCAAGATCGGCAGGGTAGGCCTAATGAAAAACTGCTTTTT.

The chain has TRBV28 and TRBJ1-1; D is unresolved. CDR3 size: 14 residues. Between the trimmed V and J ends, which lost 3 bases and 3 bases, there was a span of 11 bases. Germline CDR1 reads MDHEN; CDR2 reads SYDVKM. The CDR3 sequence is CASSLNVGDTEAFF. For the CDR3, the DNA is TGTGCCAGCAGTTTGAACGTCGGGGACACTGAAGCTTTCTTT.

Regarding this clone: Its ends do not fully match the called genes, so a read error is possible. The same CDR3 is also encoded by other DNA sequences in this sample. The chain carries TRBV6-5 and TRBJ1-4; TRBD1 agrees at 7 bases. Germline assignment: CDR1 MNHEY and CDR2 SVGAGI. CDR3 length: 15 residues. The CDR3 nucleotides read TGTGCCAGCAGCCCGAGGACAGGAATAATGAAAGAACTGCTTTTT. Its translation: CASSPRTGIMKELLF.

In the case of this clone: The junction shows a germline mismatch at one end, possibly a read error. This chain joins TRBV27 and TRBJ1-4, with 7 bases matching TRBD1. Germline-derived CDR1 and CDR2 are MNHEY and SMNVEV (reference sequence). The CDR3 totals 13 residues. The CDR3 DNA sequence: TGTGCCAGCAGAGGGACAGATAATGAAAAACTGCTTTTT. It specifies CASRGTDNEKLLF. The whole variable domain, remainder taken from reference TRBV27 and TRBJ1-4, is EAQVTQNPRYLITVTGKKLTVTCSQNMNHEYMSWYRQDPGLGLRQIYYSMNVEVTDKGDVPEGYKVSRKEKRNFPLILESPSPNQTSLYFCASRGTDNEKLLFGSGTQLSVL.

The V gene is TRBV6-2 or TRBV6-3, the J gene TRBJ1-2; 11 bases align to TRBD1. Trimming removed 4 bases from V and 8 bases from J; junction bases left unmatched: 15. This CDR3 has 17 residues. Per germline, CDR1 MNHEY and CDR2 SVGEGT. CDR3 sequence (DNA): TGTGCCAGCAGTTTCTCCGAGACTGGACAGGGGGCGCAGGGCTACACCTTC. Amino acids: CASSFSETGQGAQGYTF.

The rearrangement links TRBV7-7 to TRBJ2-2; D not certain. The CDR3 is 12 amino acids. CDR1 and CDR2 from the germline V gene are SSHAT and FNYEAQ (reference sequence). V shed 5 bases and J shed 5 bases, with 6 bases lying between them. CDR3 residues: CASSPITGELFF. The CDR3 DNA follows: TGTGCCAGCAGCCCCATTACCGGGGAGCTGTTTTTT.

This clone was observed once. The chain carries TRBV9 and TRBJ2-1; 8 bases line up with TRBD2. V lost 0 bases to trimming and J lost 6 bases; unmatched junction nucleotides: 5. The CDR3 is made up of 15 amino acids. CDR1 is SGDLS and CDR2 is YYNGEE in the germline V gene. The CDR3 sequence is CASSVEGTSGNEQFF. CDR3 in DNA: TGTGCCAGCAGCGTAGAGGGGACTAGTGGCAATGAGCAGTTCTTC.

The V call is TRBV28, the J call TRBJ2-7, with TRBD2 matching 11 bases. V shed 2 bases and J 4 bases; nucleotides not matched to a gene: 7. Germline V gives CDR1 MDHEN, CDR2 SYDVKM. The CDR3 contains 16 residues. CDR3 sequence (DNA): TGTGCCAGCAGTTTAACCACTAGCGGGAGAGCTTACGAGCAGTACTTC. It codes for CASSLTTSGRAYEQYF.